This T cell receptor beta chain was found in a study of shared clonotypes between healthy human individuals. For the study at large: Donors consisted of two women and a few men between 18 and 49.

As processed by the authors: ImmunoSEQ output lacked quality scores and full-length reads, limiting matched filtering. Libraries were prepared by immunoSEQ multiplex PCR; TCRdb keeps only in-frame clonotypes and omits some of them. The V and J calls and clone size are taken from that table; D and trimming were inferred from the DNA. The sample has some 1.4 million clones, 95% to 97% seen once. The V end was cut by 4 bases, the J end by 5 bases, with 17 bases between. The length of the CDR3 is 15 residues. Germline V CDR1 and CDR2: MNHNY, SVGAGI (reference sequence). The TCR originated in a man aged 25-40 years in good health. What was sequenced was naive CD4+ T cells sorted from blood. Sample subset: CD45RA+ positively selected. This chain connects TRBV6-6 to TRBJ1-2; the D gene is possibly TRBD1 (6 bases). The CDR3: CASSFRGGQSYGYTF. The CDR3 DNA follows: TGTGCCAGCAGTTTCCGCGGAGGACAGAGTTATGGCTACACCTTC.